This entry concerns a single T cell receptor beta chain. These data belong to a study of patients and donors after allogeneic stem cell transplantation. TCRdb reprocessed the RT-PCR reads with MiXCR, giving one entry per CDR3 protein. The data show some 150,000 distinct CDR3 sequences, approximately 35% seen once. Germline V gives CDR1 MNHEY, CDR2 SVGAGI. This CDR3 has 12 residues. V was trimmed by 5 bases and J by 14 bases, leaving 13 bases between them. The sample comprised blood, either unsorted or a sorted T cell fraction (not recorded which). V usage is TRBV6-5 and J usage is TRBJ1-6; no clear D gene. The clonotype originates from a human donor who was either an allogeneic HSCT recipient or a stem cell or donor lymphocyte infusion donor (not recorded which). It is not recorded whose cells these are; they may come from a transplant donor. CDR3 region: CASSHHGGSLHF. Written as DNA, the CDR3 is TGTGCCAGCAGTCACCACGGTGGATCCCTCCACTTT.